This T cell receptor (beta chain) was recorded in a study of cytomegalovirus exposure and HLA in healthy donors. Study results and limitations: High sensitivity and specificity were reportedly achieved when the classifier diagnosed cytomegalovirus status.

J gave up 1 base and V 7 bases, and 3 bases lay outside the gene matches. CDR1 and CDR2 from the germline V gene are MGHDK and SYGVNS. CDR3 length: 15 amino acids. On this clone itself: Its antigen is still unknown.

Vbeta (60) and Jbeta (13) primers were used in the PCR. Sequenced by immunoSEQ multiplex PCR; TCRdb stores in-frame clones only, minus some. Of over 200,000 clones listed, 78% were seen once; the top ten hold over 3.5%. This chain joins TRBV25-1 and TRBJ2-3; 12 bases align to TRBD1. The receptor was derived from a male donor in good health and CMV-seronegative. The sample taken for sequencing was PBMCs. The CDR3 coding sequence is TGTGCCAGCATGGGACAGGGGGCAGGCACAGATACGCAGTATTTT. It is translated as CASMGQGAGTDTQYF.